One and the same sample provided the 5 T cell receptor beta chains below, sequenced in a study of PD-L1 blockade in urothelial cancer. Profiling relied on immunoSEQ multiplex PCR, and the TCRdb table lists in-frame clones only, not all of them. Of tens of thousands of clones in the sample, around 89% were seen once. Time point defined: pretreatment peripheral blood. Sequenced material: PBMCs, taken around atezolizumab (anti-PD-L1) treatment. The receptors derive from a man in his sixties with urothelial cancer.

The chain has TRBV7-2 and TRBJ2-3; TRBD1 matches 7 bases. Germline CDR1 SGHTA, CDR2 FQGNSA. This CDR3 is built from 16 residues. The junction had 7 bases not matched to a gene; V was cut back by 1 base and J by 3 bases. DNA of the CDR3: TGTGCCAGCAGCTTAGTTGGACAGGAATGGACAGATACGCAGTATTTT. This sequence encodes CASSLVGQEWTDTQYF.

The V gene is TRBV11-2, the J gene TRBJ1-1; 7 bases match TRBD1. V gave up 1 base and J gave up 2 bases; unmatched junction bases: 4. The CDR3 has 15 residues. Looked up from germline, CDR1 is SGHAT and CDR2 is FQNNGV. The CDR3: CASSLVGGVNTEAFF. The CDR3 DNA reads TGTGCCAGCAGCTTAGTAGGGGGCGTTAACACTGAAGCTTTCTTT.

CDR3 sequence reads: CASSAPATVNTGELFF. The CDR3 DNA reads as TGTGCCAGCAGTGCCCCAGCCACAGTGAACACCGGGGAGCTGTTTTTT. The chain has TRBV9 and TRBJ2-2; D ambiguous. Germline V lookup: CDR1 SGDLS, CDR2 YYNGEE. V shed 5 bases and J shed 1 base, with 15 bases lying between them. The CDR3 consists of 16 residues.

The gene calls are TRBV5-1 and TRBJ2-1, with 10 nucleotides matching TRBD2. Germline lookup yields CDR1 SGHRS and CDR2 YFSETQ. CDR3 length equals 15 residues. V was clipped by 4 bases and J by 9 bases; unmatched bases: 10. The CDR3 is CASSLPSGGAGEQFF. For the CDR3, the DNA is TGCGCCAGCAGCCTACCAAGCGGGGGGGCCGGTGAGCAGTTCTTC. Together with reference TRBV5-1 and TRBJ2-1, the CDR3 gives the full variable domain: KAGVTQTPRYLIKTRGQQVTLSCSPISGHRSVSWYQQTPGQGLQFLFEYFSETQRNKGNFPGRFSGRQFSNSRSEMNVSTLELGDSALYLCASSLPSGGAGEQFFGPGTRLTVL.

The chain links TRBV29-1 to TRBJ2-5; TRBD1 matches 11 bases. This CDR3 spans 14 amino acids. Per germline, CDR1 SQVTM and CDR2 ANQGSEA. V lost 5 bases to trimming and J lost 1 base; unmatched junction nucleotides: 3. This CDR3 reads CSVKDRGRQETQYF. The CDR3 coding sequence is TGCAGCGTTAAGGACAGGGGGCGCCAAGAGACCCAGTACTTC.